These T cell receptor beta chains were read from a single sample in a study of beta chain features in type 1 diabetes. The data were produced by immunoSEQ multiplex PCR, yet TCRdb's version contains in-frame clones alone and is incomplete. The sample contains a few hundred thousand clones, approximately 15% of which appear only once. Input material: naive CD4+ T cells from blood. The receptors derive from a man aged 25 to 40 with type 1 diabetes. Each CDR3 is given without its conserved first and last residue. Fields, in order: J gene, clone size, V gene, CDR3 protein. Expanded clones get a size class; other rows say once, few or many, or leave the size out.

TRBJ1-1	few	TRBV30	AWSTGVHTEAF
TRBJ2-5	few	TRBV27	ASSVGQGGGETQY
TRBJ1-5	-	TRBV7-9	ASSLGAPDQPQH
TRBJ1-1	-	TRBV14	ASSPRWRTEAF
TRBJ2-7	-	TRBV30	AWSRGSYEQY
TRBJ1-1	few	TRBV29-1	SVEPQGSTEAF
TRBJ2-3	-	TRBV10-3	AISASTSLGTDTQY
TRBJ2-3	-	TRBV2	ASRGTPTDTQY
TRBJ1-5	-	TRBV15	ATRGGGDQPQH
TRBJ1-5	-	TRBV9	ASSVEAGNQPQH
TRBJ2-7	few	TRBV18	ASSPQKGAGAEQY
TRBJ1-1	-	TRBV18	ASSKPQENTEAF
TRBJ2-5	-	TRBV2	ASSDPGQETQY
TRBJ1-6	-	TRBV19	ASSIDRGNSPLH
TRBJ2-7	-	TRBV9	ASSVGTGGAYEQY
TRBJ1-1	-	TRBV29-1	SATGQAMNTEAF